This T cell receptor beta chain comes out of a study of T cell responses to AZD1222 COVID-19 vaccine. Study conclusions and caveats: Clonal diversity was possibly underestimated; the donors were predominantly white British and more often female. Regions 160-218 and 743-854 held dominance among vaccine-associated CD4 TCRs, which spanned spike.

This clone was observed a handful of times. The antigen is undetermined. Profiled with immunoSEQ multiplex PCR; TCRdb holds only in-frame clones, not every one. The table records about 150,000 clones, 80% to 95% of them present only once. Germline V gene lookup returns CDR1 SNHLY and CDR2 FYNNEI. The CDR3 totals 14 residues. Between the trimmed V and J ends, which lost 6 bases and 2 bases, there was a span of 14 bases. The sample in question was peripheral blood, obtained 28 days after the second AZD1222 dose. The clonotype comes from an adult who received the AZD1222 COVID-19 vaccine. The V gene is TRBV2, the J gene TRBJ2-7; D perhaps matches TRBD1 (6 bases). CDR3 sequence (DNA): TGTGCCAGCAGCAACAGGGTTCCAACCTACGAGCAGTACTTC. Amino acids: CASSNRVPTYEQYF. Variable domain in full (rest from reference TRBV2 and TRBJ2-7): EPEVTQTPSHQVTQMGQEVILRCVPISNHLYFYWYRQILGQKVEFLVSFYNNEISEKSEIFDDQFSVERPDGSNFTLKIRSTKLEDSAMYFCASSNRVPTYEQYFGPGTRLTVT.